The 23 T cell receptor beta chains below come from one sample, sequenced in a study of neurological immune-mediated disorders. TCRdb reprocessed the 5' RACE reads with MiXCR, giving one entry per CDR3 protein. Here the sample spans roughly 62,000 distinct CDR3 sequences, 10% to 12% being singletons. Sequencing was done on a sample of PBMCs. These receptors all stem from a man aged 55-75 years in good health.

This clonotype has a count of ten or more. CDR3 protein: CSALGLAGGGTYNEQFF. The CDR3 coding sequence is TGCAGTGCTCTGGGACTAGCGGGGGGAGGCACCTACAATGAGCAGTTCTTC. The chain links TRBV20-1 to TRBJ2-1, with TRBD2 matching 15 bases. The CDR3 is made up of 17 amino acids. The V and J ends lost 5 bases and 2 bases, in that order; junction bases with no gene match: 7. Germline lookup yields CDR1 DFQATT and CDR2 SNEGSKA (reference sequence).

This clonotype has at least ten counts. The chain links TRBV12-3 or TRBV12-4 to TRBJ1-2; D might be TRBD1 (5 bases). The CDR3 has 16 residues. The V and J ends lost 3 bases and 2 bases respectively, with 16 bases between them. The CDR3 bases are TGTGCCAGCAGTTTGGGGGTGGGAGGGAAAAACTATGGCTACACCTTC. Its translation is CASSLGVGGKNYGYTF.

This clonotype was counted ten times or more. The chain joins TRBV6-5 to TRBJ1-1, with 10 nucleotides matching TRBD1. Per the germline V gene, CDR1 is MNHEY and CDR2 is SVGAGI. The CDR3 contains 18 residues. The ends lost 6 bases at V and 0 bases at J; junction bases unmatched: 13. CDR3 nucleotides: TGTGCCAGCAGGAACCAGTTGGGACAGGGGTCCATGAACACTGAAGCTTTCTTT. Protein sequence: CASRNQLGQGSMNTEAFF.

CDR3 region: CATSNDRARTGELFF. CDR3 bases: TGTGCCACGAGTAATGACAGGGCACGGACCGGGGAGCTGTTTTTT. The gene calls are TRBV24-1 and TRBJ2-2, with 7 bases identical to TRBD1. With 10 bases clipped from V and 5 bases from J, the junction kept 12 bases outside the gene matches. Germline values: CDR1 KGHDR, CDR2 SFDVKD. This CDR3 is built from 15 residues.

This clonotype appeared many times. CDR3 nucleotides: TGTGCCAGCAGCTTACAGGGTGGTAATGAGCAGTTCTTC. It codes for CASSLQGGNEQFF. This chain connects TRBV7-3 to TRBJ2-1; D might be TRBD1 (5 bases). Trimming stripped 2 bases from V and 7 bases from J, with 9 bases between. From germline, CDR1 is SGHTA and CDR2 FQGTGA. This CDR3 has 13 amino acids.

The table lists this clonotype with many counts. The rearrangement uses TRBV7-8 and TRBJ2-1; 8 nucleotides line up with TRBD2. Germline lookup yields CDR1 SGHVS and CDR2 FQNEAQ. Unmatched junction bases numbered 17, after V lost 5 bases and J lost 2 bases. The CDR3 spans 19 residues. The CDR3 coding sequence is TGTGCCAGCAGCCCCGGAGTTGGGTGGGCCGGGGGGGCCTACAATGAGCAGTTCTTC. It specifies CASSPGVGWAGGAYNEQFF.

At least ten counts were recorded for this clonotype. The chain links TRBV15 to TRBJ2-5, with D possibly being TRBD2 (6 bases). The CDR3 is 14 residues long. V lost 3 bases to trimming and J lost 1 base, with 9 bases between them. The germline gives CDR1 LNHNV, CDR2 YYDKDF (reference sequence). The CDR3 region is CATSREGLQETQYF. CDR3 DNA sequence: TGTGCCACCAGCAGGGAGGGGCTCCAAGAGACCCAGTACTTC.

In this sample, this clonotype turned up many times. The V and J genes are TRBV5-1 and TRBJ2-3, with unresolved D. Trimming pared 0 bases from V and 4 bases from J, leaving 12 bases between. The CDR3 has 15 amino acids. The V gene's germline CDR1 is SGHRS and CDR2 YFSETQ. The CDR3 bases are TGCGCCAGCAGCTTGGGGCAGGCCAAATCAGATACGCAGTATTTT. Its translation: CASSLGQAKSDTQYF.

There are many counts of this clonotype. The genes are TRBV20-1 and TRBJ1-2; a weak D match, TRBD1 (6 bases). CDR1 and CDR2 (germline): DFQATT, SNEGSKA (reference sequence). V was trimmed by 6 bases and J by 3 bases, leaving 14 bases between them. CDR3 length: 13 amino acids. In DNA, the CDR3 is TGCAGTGCCTACGCGGACAGCCACTATGGCTACACCTTC. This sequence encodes CSAYADSHYGYTF.

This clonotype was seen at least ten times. In DNA form, the CDR3 reads TGCAGCGTTGAGACAGGGGAGTACGAGCAGTACTTC. The encoded protein is CSVETGEYEQYF. The V call is TRBV29-1, the J call TRBJ2-7; TRBD1 matches 8 bases. J gave up 4 bases and V 3 bases, and 2 bases lay outside the gene matches. Germline CDR1 and CDR2: SQVTM and ANQGSEA. CDR3 length: 12 residues.

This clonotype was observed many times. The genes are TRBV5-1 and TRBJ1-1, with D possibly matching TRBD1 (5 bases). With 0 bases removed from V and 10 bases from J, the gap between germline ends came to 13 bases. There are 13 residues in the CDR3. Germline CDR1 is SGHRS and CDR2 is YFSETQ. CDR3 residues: CASSLEIRERAFF. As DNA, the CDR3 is TGCGCCAGCAGCTTGGAAATCAGGGAACGAGCTTTCTTT.

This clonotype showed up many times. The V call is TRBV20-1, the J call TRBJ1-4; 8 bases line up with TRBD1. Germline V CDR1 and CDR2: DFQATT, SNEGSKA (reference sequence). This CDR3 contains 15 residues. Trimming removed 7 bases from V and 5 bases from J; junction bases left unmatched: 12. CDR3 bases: TGCAGTGGGACAGGGTGGGGGTTAGGAAATGAAAAACTGTTTTTT. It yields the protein CSGTGWGLGNEKLFF.

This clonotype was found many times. This chain's CDR3 is CASSQDLGGPIATPLHF. The CDR3 DNA reads as TGCGCCAGCAGCCAAGATCTGGGGGGCCCCATAGCGACACCCCTCCACTTT. The V gene is TRBV4-3, the J gene TRBJ1-6, with D possibly being TRBD1 (6 bases). Trimming took off 0 bases at V and 11 bases at J, with 20 bases between the two ends. Germline values: CDR1 LGHNA, CDR2 YSLEER. CDR3 size: 17 residues.

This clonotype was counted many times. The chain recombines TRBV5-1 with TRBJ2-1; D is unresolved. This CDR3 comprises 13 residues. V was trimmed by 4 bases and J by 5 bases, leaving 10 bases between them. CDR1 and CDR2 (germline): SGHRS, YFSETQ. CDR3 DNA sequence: TGCGCCAGCAGCGGAAGGGTGGACAATGAGCAGTTCTTC. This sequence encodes CASSGRVDNEQFF.

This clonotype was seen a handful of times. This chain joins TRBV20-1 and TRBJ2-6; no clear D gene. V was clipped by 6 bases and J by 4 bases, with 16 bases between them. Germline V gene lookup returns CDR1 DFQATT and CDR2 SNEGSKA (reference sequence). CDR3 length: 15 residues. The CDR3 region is CSAPDPGSGANVLTF. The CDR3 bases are TGCAGTGCGCCGGACCCAGGCTCGGGGGCCAACGTCCTGACTTTC.

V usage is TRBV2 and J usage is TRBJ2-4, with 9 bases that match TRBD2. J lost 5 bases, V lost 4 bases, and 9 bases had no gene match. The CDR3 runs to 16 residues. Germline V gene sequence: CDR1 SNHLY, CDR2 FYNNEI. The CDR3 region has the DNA TGTGCCAGCAGTGGGGATTTCAGGACTAGCGAAAACATTCAGTACTTC. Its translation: CASSGDFRTSENIQYF.

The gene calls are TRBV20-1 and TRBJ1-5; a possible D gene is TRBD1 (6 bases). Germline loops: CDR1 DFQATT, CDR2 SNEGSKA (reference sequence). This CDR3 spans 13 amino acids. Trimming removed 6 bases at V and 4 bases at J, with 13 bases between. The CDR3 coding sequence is TGCAGTGCCACCGGCAGGGGAAATCAGCCCCAGCATTTT. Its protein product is CSATGRGNQPQHF.

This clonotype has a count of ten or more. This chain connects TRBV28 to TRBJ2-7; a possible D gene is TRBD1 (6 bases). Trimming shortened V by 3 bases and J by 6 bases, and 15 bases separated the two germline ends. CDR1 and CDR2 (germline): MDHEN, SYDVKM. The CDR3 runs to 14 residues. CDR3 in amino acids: CASSLTRGSGEQYF. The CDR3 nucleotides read TGTGCCAGCAGTTTGACGAGGGGGTCTGGCGAGCAGTACTTC.

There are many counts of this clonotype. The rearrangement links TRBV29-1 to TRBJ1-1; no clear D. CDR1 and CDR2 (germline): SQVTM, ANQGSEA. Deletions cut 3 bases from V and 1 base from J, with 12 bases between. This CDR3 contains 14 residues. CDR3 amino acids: CSVDSGRGNTEAFF. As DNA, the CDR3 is TGCAGCGTTGATTCCGGGCGGGGGAACACTGAAGCTTTCTTT. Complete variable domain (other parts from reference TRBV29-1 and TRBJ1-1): SAVISQKPSRDICQRGTSLTIQCQVDSQVTMMFWYRQQPGQSLTLIATANQGSEATYESGFVIDKFPISRPNLTFSTLTVSNMSPEDSSIYLCSVDSGRGNTEAFFGQGTRLTVV.

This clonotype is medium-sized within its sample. CDR3 DNA: TGCGCCAGCAGTTTCGGTCCAGATACGCAGTATTTT. Residues: CASSFGPDTQYF. The chain employs TRBV5-1 and TRBJ2-3; no clear D gene. The ends were cut back, 5 bases at V and 4 bases at J, with 8 bases in the middle. This CDR3 has 12 amino acids. The germline V gene has CDR1 SGHRS and CDR2 YFSETQ.

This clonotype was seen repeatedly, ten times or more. The CDR3 nucleotides are TGCAGTGCTAGAGAGAACAGGGGGTGGGACACTGAAGCTTTCTTT. It yields the protein CSARENRGWDTEAFF. The chain carries TRBV20-1 and TRBJ1-1; 8 bases match TRBD1. The germline V gene encodes CDR1 DFQATT and CDR2 SNEGSKA (reference sequence). V dropped 0 bases and J dropped 3; count of bases not matched to a gene: 6. The CDR3 runs to 15 residues.

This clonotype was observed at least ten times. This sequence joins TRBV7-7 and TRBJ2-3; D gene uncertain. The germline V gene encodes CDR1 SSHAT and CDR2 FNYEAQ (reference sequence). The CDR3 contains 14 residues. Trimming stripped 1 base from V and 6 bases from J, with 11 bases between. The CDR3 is CASSLDLGGDTQYF. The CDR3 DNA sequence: TGTGCCAGCAGCTTAGATCTGGGTGGGGATACGCAGTATTTT.

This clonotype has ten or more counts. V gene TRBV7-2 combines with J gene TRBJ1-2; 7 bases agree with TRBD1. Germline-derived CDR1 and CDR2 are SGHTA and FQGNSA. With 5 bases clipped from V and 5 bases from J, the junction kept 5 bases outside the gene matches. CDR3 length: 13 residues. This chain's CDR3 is CASSPGQKYGYTF. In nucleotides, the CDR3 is TGTGCCAGCAGCCCGGGACAGAAATATGGCTACACCTTC.